Given below is one T cell receptor beta chain in context. Its matching antigen is unknown. Looked up from germline, CDR1 is WNHNN and CDR2 is SYGVQD (reference sequence). V was shortened by 9 bases and J by 8 bases, with 7 bases between the two germline ends. The length of the CDR3 is 9 residues. Tagging with unique molecular identifiers was applied to individual cDNA molecules. TCRdb independently ran MiXCR on the 5' RACE reads; one entry per CDR3 protein. The sample has 75,000 to 80,000 distinct CDR3 sequences; 15% to 20% are singletons. This specimen belongs to a study of early T cells in non-severe SARS-CoV-2 infection. For the study at large: Alpha and beta chains were unpaired, from unsorted whole-blood bulk RNA. Broader study findings: The matching step, a VDJdb search, favored anti-spike CD8 responses and missed private and CD4 specificities.

This sequence joins TRBV10-1 and TRBJ1-1; D is ambiguous. The clonotype comes from an adult who was a healthcare worker with PCR-confirmed SARS-CoV-2 infection or an uninfected control (not recorded which). Material: whole blood. CDR3 protein: CARQREAFF. DNA of the CDR3: TGCGCCAGGCAGAGAGAAGCTTTCTTT.